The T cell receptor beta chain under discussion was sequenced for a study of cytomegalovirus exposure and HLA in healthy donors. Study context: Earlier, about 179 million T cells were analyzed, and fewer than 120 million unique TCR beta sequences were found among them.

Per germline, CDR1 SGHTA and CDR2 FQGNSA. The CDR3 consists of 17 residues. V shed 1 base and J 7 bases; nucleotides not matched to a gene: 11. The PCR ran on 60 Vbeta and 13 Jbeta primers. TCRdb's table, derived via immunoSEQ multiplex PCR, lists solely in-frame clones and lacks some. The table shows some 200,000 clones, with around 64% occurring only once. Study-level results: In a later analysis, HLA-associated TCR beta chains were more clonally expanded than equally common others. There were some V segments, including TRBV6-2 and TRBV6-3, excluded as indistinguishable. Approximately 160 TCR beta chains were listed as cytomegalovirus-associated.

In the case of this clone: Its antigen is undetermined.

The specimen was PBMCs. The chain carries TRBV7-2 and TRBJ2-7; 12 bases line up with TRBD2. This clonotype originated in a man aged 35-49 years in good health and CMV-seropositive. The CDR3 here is CASSLEGGLAGFSEQYF. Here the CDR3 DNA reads TGTGCCAGCAGCTTAGAGGGGGGACTAGCGGGTTTCTCAGAGCAGTACTTC.